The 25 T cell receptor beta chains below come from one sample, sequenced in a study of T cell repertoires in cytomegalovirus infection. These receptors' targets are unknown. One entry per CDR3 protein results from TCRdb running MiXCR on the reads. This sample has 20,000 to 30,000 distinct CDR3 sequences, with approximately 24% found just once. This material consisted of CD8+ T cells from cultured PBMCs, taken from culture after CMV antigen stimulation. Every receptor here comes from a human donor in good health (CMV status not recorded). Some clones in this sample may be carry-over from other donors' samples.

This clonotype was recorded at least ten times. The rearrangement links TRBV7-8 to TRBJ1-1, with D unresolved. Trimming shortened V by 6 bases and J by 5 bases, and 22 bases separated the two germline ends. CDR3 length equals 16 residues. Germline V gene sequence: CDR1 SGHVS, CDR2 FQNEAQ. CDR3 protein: CASSRPRPPAPTEAFF. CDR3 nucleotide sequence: TGTGCCAGCAGTAGGCCGAGACCGCCTGCCCCAACTGAAGCTTTCTTT.

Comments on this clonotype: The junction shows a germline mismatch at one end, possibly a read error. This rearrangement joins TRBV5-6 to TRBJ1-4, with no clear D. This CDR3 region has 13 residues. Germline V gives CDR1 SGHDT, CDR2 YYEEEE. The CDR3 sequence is CASSFWYNEKLFF. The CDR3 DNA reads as TGTGCCAGCAGCTTCTGGTATAATGAGAAACTGTTTTTT.

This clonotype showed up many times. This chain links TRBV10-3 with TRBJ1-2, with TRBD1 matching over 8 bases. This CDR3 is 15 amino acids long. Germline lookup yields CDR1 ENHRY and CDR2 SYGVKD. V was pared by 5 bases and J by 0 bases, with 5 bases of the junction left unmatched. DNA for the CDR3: TGTGCCATCAGTATAGACAGGGGATCTAACTATGGCTACACCTTC. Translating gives CAISIDRGSNYGYTF.

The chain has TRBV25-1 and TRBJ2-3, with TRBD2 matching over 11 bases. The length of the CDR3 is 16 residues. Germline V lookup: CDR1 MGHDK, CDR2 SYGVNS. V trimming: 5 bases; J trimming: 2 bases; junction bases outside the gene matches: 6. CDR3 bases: TGTGCCAGCAGTCCTACTAGCGGGGGAGACACAGATACGCAGTATTTT. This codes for CASSPTSGGDTDTQYF.

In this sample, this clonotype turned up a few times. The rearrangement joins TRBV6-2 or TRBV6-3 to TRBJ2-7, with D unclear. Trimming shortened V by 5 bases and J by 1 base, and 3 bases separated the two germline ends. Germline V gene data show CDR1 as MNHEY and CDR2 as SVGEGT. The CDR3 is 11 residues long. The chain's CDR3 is CASSRSYEQYF. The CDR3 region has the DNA TGTGCCAGCAGTCGGTCCTACGAGCAGTACTTC.

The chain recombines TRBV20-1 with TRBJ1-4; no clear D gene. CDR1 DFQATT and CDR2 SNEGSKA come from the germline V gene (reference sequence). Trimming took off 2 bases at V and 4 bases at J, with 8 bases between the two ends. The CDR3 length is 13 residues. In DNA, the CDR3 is TGCAGTGCTAGACAGGCCGATAATGAAAAACTGTTTTTT. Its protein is CSARQADNEKLFF.

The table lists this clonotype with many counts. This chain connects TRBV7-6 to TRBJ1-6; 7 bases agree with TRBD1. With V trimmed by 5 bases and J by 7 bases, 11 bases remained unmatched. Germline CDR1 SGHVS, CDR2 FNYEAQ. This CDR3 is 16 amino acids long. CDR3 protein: CASSPTPTGFNSPLHF. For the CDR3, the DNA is TGTGCCAGCAGCCCCACCCCGACAGGGTTCAATTCACCCCTCCACTTT.

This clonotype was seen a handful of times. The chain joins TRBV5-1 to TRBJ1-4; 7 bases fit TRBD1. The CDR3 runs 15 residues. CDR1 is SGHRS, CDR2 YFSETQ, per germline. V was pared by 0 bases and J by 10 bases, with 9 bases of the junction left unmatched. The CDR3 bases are TGCGCCAGCAGCTTGGGACAGGGCGGTGGGAGAAAACTGTTTTTT. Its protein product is CASSLGQGGGRKLFF.

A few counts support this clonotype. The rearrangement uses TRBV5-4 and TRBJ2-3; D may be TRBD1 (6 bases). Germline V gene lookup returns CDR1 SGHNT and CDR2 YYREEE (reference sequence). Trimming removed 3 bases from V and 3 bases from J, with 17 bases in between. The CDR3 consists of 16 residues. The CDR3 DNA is TGTGCCAGCAGCTCACAGGGAATTCGTTGGACAGATACGCAGTATTTT. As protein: CASSSQGIRWTDTQYF.

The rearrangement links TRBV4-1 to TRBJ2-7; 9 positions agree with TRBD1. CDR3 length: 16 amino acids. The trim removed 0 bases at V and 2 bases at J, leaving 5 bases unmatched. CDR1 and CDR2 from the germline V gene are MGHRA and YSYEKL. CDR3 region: CASSQEETGGPYEQYF. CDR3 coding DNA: TGCGCCAGCAGCCAAGAAGAGACAGGGGGTCCCTACGAGCAGTACTTC.

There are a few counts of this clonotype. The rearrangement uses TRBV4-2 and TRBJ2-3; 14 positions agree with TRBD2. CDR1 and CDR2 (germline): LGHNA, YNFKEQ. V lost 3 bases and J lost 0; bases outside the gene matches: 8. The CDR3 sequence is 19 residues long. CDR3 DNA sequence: TGTGCCAGCAGCCAGGGAGGGACTAGCGGGGGACTTAGCACAGATACGCAGTATTTT. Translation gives CASSQGGTSGGLSTDTQYF.

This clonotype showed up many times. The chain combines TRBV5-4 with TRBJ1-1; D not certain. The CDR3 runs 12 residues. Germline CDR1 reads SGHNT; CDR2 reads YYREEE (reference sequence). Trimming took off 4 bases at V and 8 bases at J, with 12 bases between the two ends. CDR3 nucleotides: TGTGCCAGCAGCCCGAGCGGGGAGGAAGCTTTCTTT. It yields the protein CASSPSGEEAFF.

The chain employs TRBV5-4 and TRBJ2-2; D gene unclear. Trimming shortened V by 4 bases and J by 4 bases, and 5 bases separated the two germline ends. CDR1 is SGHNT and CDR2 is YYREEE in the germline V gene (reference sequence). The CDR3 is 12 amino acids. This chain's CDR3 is CASSHGTGELFF. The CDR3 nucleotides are TGTGCCAGCAGCCACGGCACCGGGGAGCTGTTTTTT.

CDR3: CASSQVSGGRTGELFF. In DNA, the CDR3 is TGCGCCAGCAGCCAAGTATCGGGGGGTCGTACCGGGGAGCTGTTTTTT. This chain connects TRBV4-1 to TRBJ2-2; 7 nucleotides match TRBD2. The CDR3 sequence is 16 residues long. The V segment lost 1 base and the J segment 5 bases; nucleotides outside the gene matches: 7. Germline V gene sequence: CDR1 MGHRA, CDR2 YSYEKL.

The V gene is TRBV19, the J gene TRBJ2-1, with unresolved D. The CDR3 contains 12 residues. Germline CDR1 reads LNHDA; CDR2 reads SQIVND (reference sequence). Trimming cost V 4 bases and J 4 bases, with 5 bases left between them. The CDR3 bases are TGTGCCAGTAGTAGGGAATACAATGAGCAGTTCTTC. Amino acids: CASSREYNEQFF. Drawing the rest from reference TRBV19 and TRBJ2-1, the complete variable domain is DGGITQSPKYLFRKEGQNVTLSCEQNLNHDAMYWYRQDPGQGLRLIYYSQIVNDFQKGDIAEGYSVSREKKESFPLTVTSAQKNPTAFYLCASSREYNEQFFGPGTRLTVL.

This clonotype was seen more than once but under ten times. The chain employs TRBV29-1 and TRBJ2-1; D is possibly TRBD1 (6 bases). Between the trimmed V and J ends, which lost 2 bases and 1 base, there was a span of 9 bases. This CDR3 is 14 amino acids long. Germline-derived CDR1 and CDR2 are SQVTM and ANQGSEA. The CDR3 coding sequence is TGCAGCGTTGAAAGGGGGACATCCTACAATGAGCAGTTCTTC. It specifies CSVERGTSYNEQFF.

The CDR3 bases are TGTGCCAGCAGTCCCCCGATCGATACGCAGTATTTT. This gives the protein CASSPPIDTQYF. The rearrangement links TRBV2 to TRBJ2-3; D not resolved. This CDR3 region has 12 residues. Per the germline V gene, CDR1 is SNHLY and CDR2 is FYNNEI. Trimming removed 5 bases at V and 6 bases at J, with 9 bases between.

The CDR3 region is CASSTGDNEQFF. CDR3 DNA: TGTGCCAGCAGTACAGGGGACAATGAGCAGTTCTTC. The chain uses TRBV12-3 or TRBV12-4 and TRBJ2-1, with TRBD1 identical over 7 bases. With V trimmed by 5 bases and J by 5 bases, 0 bases remained unmatched. This CDR3 has 12 amino acids.

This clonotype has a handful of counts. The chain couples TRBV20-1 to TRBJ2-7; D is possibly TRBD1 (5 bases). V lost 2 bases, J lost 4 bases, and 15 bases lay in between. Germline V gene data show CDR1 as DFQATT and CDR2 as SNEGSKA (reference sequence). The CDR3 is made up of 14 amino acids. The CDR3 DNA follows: TGCAGTGCTAGACAGGGTGGTAGTTCGTACGAGCAGTACTTC. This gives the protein CSARQGGSSYEQYF.

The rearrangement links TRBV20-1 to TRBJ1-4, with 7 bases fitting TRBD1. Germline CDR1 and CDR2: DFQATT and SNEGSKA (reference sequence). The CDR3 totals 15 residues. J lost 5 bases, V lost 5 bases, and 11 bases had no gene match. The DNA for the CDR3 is TGCAGTGCTGCCGGGACAGTAGAGACAAATGAAAAACTGTTTTTT. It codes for CSAAGTVETNEKLFF.

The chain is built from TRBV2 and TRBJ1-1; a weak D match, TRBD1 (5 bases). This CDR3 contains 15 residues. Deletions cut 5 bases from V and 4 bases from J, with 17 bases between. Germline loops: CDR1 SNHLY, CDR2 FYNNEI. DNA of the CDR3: TGTGCCAGCAGTATTGGGACTTACCATAGCACTGAAGCTTTCTTT. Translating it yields CASSIGTYHSTEAFF.

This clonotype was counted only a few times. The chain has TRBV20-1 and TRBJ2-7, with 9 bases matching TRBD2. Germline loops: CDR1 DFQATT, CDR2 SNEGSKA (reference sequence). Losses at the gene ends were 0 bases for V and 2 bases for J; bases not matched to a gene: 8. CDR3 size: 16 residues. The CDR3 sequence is CSARDRWASGTYEQYF. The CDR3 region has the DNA TGCAGTGCTAGAGATCGTTGGGCTAGCGGGACCTACGAGCAGTACTTC.

In nucleotides, the CDR3 is TGTGCCAGCAACCAATTTGACACATTTGGTGAGCAGTTCTTC. It is translated as CASNQFDTFGEQFF. The chain couples TRBV6-2 or TRBV6-3 to TRBJ2-1; D unclear. V was cut by 7 bases and J by 9 bases, with 19 bases left in between. Per germline, CDR1 MNHEY and CDR2 SVGEGT. This CDR3 spans 14 amino acids.

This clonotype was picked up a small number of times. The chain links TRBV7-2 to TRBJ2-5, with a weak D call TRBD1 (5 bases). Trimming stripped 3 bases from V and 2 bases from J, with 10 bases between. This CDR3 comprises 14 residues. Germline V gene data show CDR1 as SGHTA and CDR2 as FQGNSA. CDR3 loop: CASSFLRVQETQYF. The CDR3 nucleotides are TGTGCCAGCAGCTTTCTCAGGGTACAAGAGACCCAGTACTTC. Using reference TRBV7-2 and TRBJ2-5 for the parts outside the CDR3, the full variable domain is GAGVSQSPSNKVTEKGKDVELRCDPISGHTALYWYRQSLGQGLEFLIYFQGNSAPDKSGLPSDRFSAERTGGSVSTLTIQRTQQEDSAVYLCASSFLRVQETQYFGPGTRLLVL.

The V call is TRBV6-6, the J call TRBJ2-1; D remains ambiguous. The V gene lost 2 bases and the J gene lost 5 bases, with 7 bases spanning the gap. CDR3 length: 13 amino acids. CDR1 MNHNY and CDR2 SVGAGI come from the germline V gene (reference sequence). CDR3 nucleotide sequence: TGTGCCAGCAGTTACGACGAGCACAATGAGCAGTTCTTC. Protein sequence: CASSYDEHNEQFF.